A single sample gave rise to the 13 T cell receptor beta chains below, sequenced in a study of blood T cell repertoires in COVID-19. Assay used: immunoSEQ multiplex PCR; TCRdb lists only in-frame clones, some missing. The table includes roughly 100,000 clones, roughly 76% detected once. The material sequenced was peripheral blood. These receptors originate from a man aged 80 or over with COVID-19, enrolled during active disease.

This clone was seen a single time. At one of its ends the junction is not consistent with the germline gene, which may arise from a read error. The rearrangement joins TRBV24-1 to TRBJ2-2; a weak D match, TRBD1 (6 bases). The CDR3 sequence is 16 residues long. Germline V CDR1 and CDR2: KGHDR, SFDVKD. For the CDR3, the DNA is TGTGCCGCCAGTGGGGCAGGGGCGATGAACACCGGGGAGCTGTTTTTT. This codes for CAASGAGAMNTGELFF.

The rearrangement links TRBV18 to TRBJ2-1; TRBD1 aligns across 10 bases. The CDR3 covers 14 residues. Germline loops: CDR1 KGHSH, CDR2 LQKENI. Losses at the gene ends were 2 bases for V and 8 bases for J; bases not matched to a gene: 3. The CDR3 coding sequence is TGTGCCAGCTCACCAGGGACAGGGGTATATGAGCAGTTCTTC. Amino acid sequence: CASSPGTGVYEQFF.

This chain's CDR3 is CASSKRDGEETQYF. CDR3 DNA: TGTGCCAGCAGCAAGCGGGACGGCGAAGAGACCCAGTACTTC. The chain uses TRBV21-1 and TRBJ2-5; the DNA was not used to check the table's D call, TRBD2. TRBV21-1 is a pseudogene. The CDR3 consists of 14 residues.

CDR3 protein: CASSLGPAGRNEKLFF. For the CDR3, the DNA is TGCGCCAGCAGCTTGGGTCCGGCAGGTCGGAATGAAAAACTGTTTTTT. This chain connects TRBV5-1 to TRBJ1-4; D not resolved. The CDR3 spans 16 residues. The germline CDR1 and CDR2 sequences are SGHRS and YFSETQ. The ends were cut back, 0 bases at V and 5 bases at J, with 14 bases in the middle. Full variable domain (missing parts from reference TRBV5-1 and TRBJ1-4): KAGVTQTPRYLIKTRGQQVTLSCSPISGHRSVSWYQQTPGQGLQFLFEYFSETQRNKGNFPGRFSGRQFSNSRSEMNVSTLELGDSALYLCASSLGPAGRNEKLFFGSGTQLSVL.

The chain employs TRBV18 and TRBJ2-5; D uncertain. This CDR3 has 13 residues. CDR1 and CDR2 from the germline V gene are KGHSH and LQKENI. V lost 4 bases and J lost 4, with 10 bases in between. CDR3 sequence reads: CASSLLEVETQYF. In DNA, the CDR3 is TGTGCCAGCTCACTCCTAGAGGTAGAGACCCAGTACTTC.

V usage is TRBV29-1 and J usage is TRBJ2-3; TRBD1 matches 7 bases. Unmatched junction bases numbered 7, after V lost 7 bases and J lost 3 bases. Per germline, CDR1 SQVTM and CDR2 ANQGSEA. This CDR3 comprises 13 residues. CDR3 nucleotide sequence: TGCAGCGCGGAGACAGGGCTGACAGATACGCAGTATTTT. The encoded protein is CSAETGLTDTQYF.

A single count supports this clone. V and J are TRBV27 and TRBJ1-2; TRBD1 is a possible D gene (5 bases). The V and J ends lost 5 bases and 0 bases respectively, with 16 bases between them. Germline V gene sequence: CDR1 MNHEY, CDR2 SMNVEV (reference sequence). The CDR3 has 16 amino acids. The CDR3 protein is CASSPTSGFTNYGYTF. CDR3 DNA sequence: TGTGCCAGCAGTCCCACCTCAGGGTTTACTAACTATGGCTACACCTTC.

The gene calls are TRBV29-1 and TRBJ2-1; 7 bases are shared with TRBD2. Germline V gene lookup returns CDR1 SQVTM and CDR2 ANQGSEA. Trimming took 4 bases from V and 4 from J; bases not matched to a gene: 4. There are 13 residues in the CDR3. Here the CDR3 reads CSVGTSVYNEQFF. CDR3 bases: TGCAGCGTTGGTACTAGCGTTTACAATGAGCAGTTCTTC.

The gene calls are TRBV7-3 and TRBJ2-3, with 10 bases matching TRBD1. CDR1 is SGHTA, CDR2 FQGTGA, per germline. Trimming at V came to 5 bases and at J to 1 base, leaving 9 bases not matched to a gene. The CDR3 is 17 amino acids. CDR3 loop: CASSPRDRGFGTDTQYF. CDR3 nucleotides: TGTGCCAGCAGCCCAAGGGACAGGGGTTTTGGCACAGATACGCAGTATTTT.

The chain recombines TRBV5-4 with TRBJ2-7, with TRBD1 identical over 7 bases. V was pared by 4 bases and J by 3 bases, with 7 bases of the junction left unmatched. The CDR3 spans 14 residues. The germline V gene encodes CDR1 SGHNT and CDR2 YYREEE (reference sequence). The CDR3 region is CASSRGQASYEQYF. CDR3 coding DNA: TGTGCCAGCAGCCGCGGACAGGCCAGCTACGAGCAGTACTTC.

J is TRBJ2-2 and V is TRBV6-6, with 14 nucleotides matching TRBD2. CDR3 length: 20 amino acids. Germline trimming cut 5 bases from V and 0 bases from J; bases unmatched to any gene: 11. Germline assignment: CDR1 MNHNY and CDR2 SVGAGI (reference sequence). The CDR3 loop reads CASSRAGTSGGVSNTGELFF. In DNA form, the CDR3 reads TGTGCCAGCAGTCGAGCCGGGACTAGCGGGGGCGTTTCGAACACCGGGGAGCTGTTTTTT.

This rearrangement joins TRBV19 to TRBJ2-7; TRBD2 aligns across 13 bases. CDR1 and CDR2 (germline): LNHDA, SQIVND (reference sequence). The CDR3 is made up of 17 amino acids. V lost 3 bases, J lost 0 bases, and 5 bases stayed unmatched. The CDR3 nucleotides are TGTGCCAGTAGTATGGGGACTAGCGGGACGGTCTCCTACGAGCAGTACTTC. It codes for CASSMGTSGTVSYEQYF.

This clone was counted only a few times. The chain carries TRBV5-5 and TRBJ1-5; D gene unclear. Deletions cut 2 bases from V and 5 bases from J, with 8 bases between. CDR1 is SGHKS and CDR2 is YYEKEE in the germline V gene (reference sequence). This CDR3 region has 13 residues. CDR3 DNA sequence: TGTGCCAGCAGCTTTGACTGGGATCAGCCCCAGCATTTT. This gives the protein CASSFDWDQPQHF.